This T cell receptor beta chain is drawn from a study of cytomegalovirus exposure and HLA in healthy donors. Overall study findings and caveats: Most sequenced TCRs were rare (though some public TCRs occurred in many donors). The study recorded over 150 TCR beta chains that were cytomegalovirus-associated.

Sequenced by immunoSEQ multiplex PCR; TCRdb stores in-frame clones only, minus some. The sample holds 130,000 to 150,000 clones, roughly 88% seen once. Of note for this clone: Its antigen remains unknown.

The sequenced sample consisted of PBMCs. The source of this sequence is a woman aged 18-29 years in good health and CMV-seropositive.

CDR3 sequence reads: CASSDPLNQPQHF. The CDR3 DNA is TGTGCCAGCAGTGACCCCCTCAATCAGCCCCAGCATTTT. The rearrangement uses TRBV2 and TRBJ1-5; D unresolved. This CDR3 is 13 amino acids long. Trimming removed 3 bases from V and 3 bases from J, with 6 bases in between. Germline CDR1 is SNHLY and CDR2 is FYNNEI.